These 12 T cell receptor beta chains were all obtained from the same sample, sequenced in a study of shared clonotypes between healthy human individuals. Measured with immunoSEQ multiplex PCR; TCRdb has only the in-frame clones, and not every one. The sample shows 1,500,000 or so clones, 98% of them seen only once. Material: naive CD4+ T cells sorted from blood. Subset reported: CD45RA+ positively selected. These receptors were collected from a man aged 30-40 years in good health.

Comments on this clone: Additional DNA sequences in this sample encode the identical CDR3. This chain links TRBV6-5 with TRBJ2-2, with 8 nucleotides matching TRBD1. The CDR3 totals 15 residues. CDR1 is MNHEY and CDR2 is SVGAGI in the germline V gene. Trimming removed 6 bases from V and 0 bases from J; junction bases left unmatched: 3. Here the CDR3 reads CASRKQGANTGELFF. Written as DNA, the CDR3 is TGTGCCAGCAGGAAACAGGGGGCGAACACCGGGGAGCTGTTTTTT.

The chain is built from TRBV11-2 and TRBJ2-7; D possibly uses TRBD1 or TRBD2 (5 bases each). V dropped 4 bases and J dropped 1 base, with 14 bases sitting between them. The length of the CDR3 is 15 residues. CDR1 is SGHAT and CDR2 is FQNNGV in the germline V gene. CDR3 in DNA: TGTGCCAGCAGCTCCCCCGGGACCGCATCCTACGAGCAGTACTTC. As protein: CASSSPGTASYEQYF.

The CDR3 bases are TGTGCCAGCAGCTCAGGGGGCGGAAGATCGGGTGAGCAGTACTTC. It specifies CASSSGGGRSGEQYF. V gene TRBV7-2 combines with J gene TRBJ2-7; TRBD1 matches at 8 bases. Germline CDR1 reads SGHTA; CDR2 reads FQGNSA. CDR3 size: 15 residues. Unmatched junction bases numbered 12, after V lost 4 bases and J lost 7 bases.

The gene calls are TRBV28 and TRBJ2-7, with D maybe TRBD1 (5 bases). V lost 3 bases, J lost 4 bases, and 16 bases lay in between. Looked up from germline, CDR1 is MDHEN and CDR2 is SYDVKM. CDR3 length: 15 residues. The CDR3 region has the DNA TGTGCCAGCAGTTTCCTACGCAGGGTTACTTACGAGCAGTACTTC. This gives the protein CASSFLRRVTYEQYF.

The chain uses TRBV5-4 and TRBJ2-5, with D possibly being TRBD1 (6 bases). The CDR3 is 15 residues long. The V gene's germline CDR1 is SGHNT and CDR2 YYREEE (reference sequence). Trimming took 0 bases from V and 5 from J, leaving 14 bases between them. The CDR3 DNA follows: TGTGCCAGCAGCTTGGCCGGGCAGGGGCGGGAGACCCAGTACTTC. Its protein is CASSLAGQGRETQYF.

Of note for this clone: Other DNA sequences within the sample encode an identical CDR3. The chain has TRBV5-1 and TRBJ2-3, with 10 bases aligning to TRBD2. The germline V gene has CDR1 SGHRS and CDR2 YFSETQ. J gave up 5 bases and V 2 bases, and 8 bases lay outside the gene matches. This CDR3 comprises 16 residues. The CDR3 region has the DNA TGCGCCAGCAGCTTAGGTTCGGCTAGCGGGAGAGATACGCAGTATTTT. Its protein product is CASSLGSASGRDTQYF.

The V and J genes are TRBV19 and TRBJ2-7; 8 bases agree with TRBD2. Germline CDR1 LNHDA, CDR2 SQIVND (reference sequence). The CDR3 totals 16 residues. Trimming removed 5 bases from V and 7 bases from J; junction bases left unmatched: 16. CDR3 in DNA: TGTGCCAGTAGTCCCTCAAGTAGCGGGACCCCCAGGGAGCAGTACTTC. It encodes CASSPSSSGTPREQYF.

The genes are TRBV5-6 and TRBJ2-7; 7 nucleotides align to TRBD1. Germline assignment: CDR1 SGHDT and CDR2 YYEEEE. CDR3 length equals 16 residues. Trimming cost V 4 bases and J 4 bases; bases outside gene matches: 14. The CDR3 reads CASSNKYPGQKYEQYF. In DNA, the CDR3 is TGTGCCAGCAGCAATAAATACCCGGGACAGAAATACGAGCAGTACTTC.

The chain combines TRBV4-1 with TRBJ2-7; the D gene is possibly TRBD2 (6 bases). CDR1 MGHRA and CDR2 YSYEKL come from the germline V gene. The CDR3 has 14 amino acids. V gave up 0 bases and J gave up 4 bases, with 10 bases separating them. CDR3 sequence reads: CASSQDRGTYEQYF. The CDR3 coding sequence is TGCGCCAGCAGCCAAGATCGGGGGACGTACGAGCAGTACTTC.

This clone has a single count. This rearrangement joins TRBV7-2 to TRBJ2-7; D not certain. The CDR3 extends over 15 amino acids. V gave up 1 base and J gave up 2 bases, with 12 bases separating them. Germline CDR1 and CDR2: SGHTA and FQGNSA. Here the CDR3 DNA reads TGTGCCAGCAGCTTAGAAGTCGCGAACACCTACGAGCAGTACTTC. Residues: CASSLEVANTYEQYF.

The J gene is TRBJ2-2, the V gene TRBV19; TRBD2 aligns across 11 bases. V was clipped by 7 bases and J by 7 bases; unmatched bases: 5. Germline lookup yields CDR1 LNHDA and CDR2 SQIVND (reference sequence). This CDR3 region has 14 residues. The CDR3 bases are TGTGCCAGTATCACTAGCGGGAGTGGCGGGGAGCTGTTTTTT. Residues: CASITSGSGGELFF.

This chain joins TRBV4-1 and TRBJ1-2, with D hard to call. V was pared by 5 bases and J by 7 bases, with 11 bases between. Looked up from germline, CDR1 is MGHRA and CDR2 is YSYEKL. CDR3 size: 12 residues. The CDR3 here is CASSSYKVGYTF. CDR3 coding DNA: TGCGCCAGCAGCTCCTACAAGGTTGGCTACACCTTC.